This TCR beta chain was captured in a study of T cells expressing NK-cell markers. The CDR3 has 16 residues. Germline V gene lookup returns CDR1 KGHSH and CDR2 LQKENI. For each CDR3 protein, TCRdb gives one entry from its re-call of the 5' RACE reads, without DNA. Recorded here are 300,000 to 450,000 distinct CDR3 sequences; the top ten clones represent 5.2%. The specimen sequenced was blood T cells: a sorted CD56 or NKG2C T cell subset, CD4+ or CD8+ T cells, or bulk PBMC T cells (not recorded which). This chain joins TRBV18 and TRBJ2-7; TCRdb lists TRBD2, though no DNA is available to test this call. This clonotype originated in a man aged 18-70 years in good health. CDR3: CASSPAAGFSSYEQYF. Combining the CDR3 with reference TRBV18 and TRBJ2-7 gives the whole variable domain NAGVMQNPRHLVRRRGQEARLRCSPMKGHSHVYWYRQLPEEGLKFMVYLQKENIIDESGMPKERFSAEFPKEGPSILRIQQVVRGDSAAYFCASSPAAGFSSYEQYFGPGTRLTVT.